By sample share, the clone carrying this TCR beta chain is medium-sized. Germline V gives CDR1 DFQATT, CDR2 SNEGSKA (reference sequence). This CDR3 is 12 amino acids long. Trimming took off 6 bases at V and 3 bases at J, with 11 bases between the two ends. TCRdb re-called the 5' RACE reads with MiXCR, one entry per CDR3 protein. The sample lists some 60,000 distinct CDR3 sequences; 25% to 30% were seen once. The chain carries TRBV20-1 and TRBJ1-2; D unresolved. Sequenced material: tumor-infiltrating naive CD4+ T cells sorted from the breast tumor. Sample subset: naive CD4+ T cells, CD4+CD45RA+CD25-. The TCR originated in a female donor with breast cancer. This chain's CDR3 is CSAPEDDYGYTF. Written as DNA, the CDR3 is TGCAGTGCCCCAGAGGATGACTATGGCTACACCTTC.